The 18 T cell receptor beta chains below all came from one sample that was sequenced in a study of blood T cell repertoires in COVID-19. Sequenced by immunoSEQ multiplex PCR; TCRdb stores in-frame clones only, minus some. The data hold 100,000 to 120,000 clones, with roughly 85% observed a single time. Sequenced: peripheral blood. All receptors come from a human donor in a cohort sampled during active COVID-19.

The chain has TRBV7-9 and TRBJ2-7, with D tentatively TRBD1 (6 bases). The V gene's germline CDR1 is SEHNR and CDR2 FQNEAQ (reference sequence). The germline V and J ends were trimmed by 2 bases and 4 bases, with 12 bases remaining between them. CDR3 length: 14 residues. CDR3 nucleotides: TGTGCCAGCAGCTTATCCGGGACACCTTACGAGCAGTACTTC. Encoded protein: CASSLSGTPYEQYF.

The CDR3 sequence: CAWSSGAGRETQYF. CDR3 DNA sequence: TGTGCCTGGAGTTCCGGTGCAGGGCGAGAGACCCAGTACTTC. J is TRBJ2-5 and V is TRBV30; a possible D gene is TRBD1 (5 bases). The CDR3 is made up of 14 amino acids. Trimming stripped 2 bases from V and 4 bases from J, with 14 bases between. CDR1 and CDR2 from the germline V gene are GTSNPN and SVGIG (reference sequence).

The genes are TRBV18 and TRBJ1-2; 7 bases line up with TRBD1. CDR3 size: 13 residues. Germline assignment: CDR1 KGHSH and CDR2 LQKENI. The V segment lost 3 bases and the J segment 8 bases; nucleotides outside the gene matches: 6. The CDR3 nucleotides read TGTGCCAGCTCACCCGGGGACAGAAAGGGCTACACCTTC. This encodes CASSPGDRKGYTF.

The V and J genes are TRBV28 and TRBJ2-1; TRBD2 matches at 15 bases. The CDR3 consists of 17 residues. Trimming at V came to 4 bases and at J to 6 bases, leaving 7 bases not matched to a gene. Per germline, CDR1 MDHEN and CDR2 SYDVKM. CDR3 bases: TGTGCCAGCAGTTCTGGACTAGCGGGAGGGCCGGGCAATGAGCAGTTCTTC. This gives the protein CASSSGLAGGPGNEQFF.

The chain links TRBV12-3 or TRBV12-4 to TRBJ1-1; perhaps TRBD1 as D (5 bases). Deletions cut 2 bases from V and 5 bases from J, with 9 bases between. This CDR3 contains 13 residues. The CDR3 DNA follows: TGTGCCAGCAGTTTAATGGGGGGGACTGAAGCTTTCTTT. Translation: CASSLMGGTEAFF.

This sequence joins TRBV11-2 and TRBJ2-3; the match to TRBD1 covers 7 bases. Germline V gene lookup returns CDR1 SGHAT and CDR2 FQNNGV. The CDR3 is made up of 15 amino acids. V lost 5 bases, J lost 5 bases, and 10 bases stayed unmatched. Here the CDR3 DNA reads TGTGCCAGCAGCCGAAATGACAGGGCCCGAGATACGCAGTATTTT. Its protein product is CASSRNDRARDTQYF.

The chain couples TRBV5-1 to TRBJ2-1; D is uncertain. Germline assignment: CDR1 SGHRS and CDR2 YFSETQ. CDR3 length: 14 amino acids. The V end was cut by 0 bases, the J end by 10 bases, with 14 bases between. The CDR3 loop is CASSLARGPVEQFF. CDR3 bases: TGCGCCAGCAGCTTGGCCCGCGGTCCAGTAGAGCAGTTCTTC.

The chain employs TRBV3-1 (or the pseudogene TRBV3-2) and TRBJ2-1; D is unclear. Trimming left V 1 base short and J 7 bases short, with 11 bases between. Germline CDR1 reads LGHDT; CDR2 reads YNNKEL (reference sequence). The CDR3 runs 14 residues. The CDR3, as DNA: TGTGCCAGCAGCCAAGCCAACTCCGGGAATGAGCAGTTCTTC. Protein product: CASSQANSGNEQFF.

V and J are TRBV7-9 and TRBJ2-2, with 8 positions matching TRBD1. Trimming took 5 bases from V and 6 from J; bases not matched to a gene: 17. The CDR3 length is 18 residues. Germline V gene lookup returns CDR1 SEHNR and CDR2 FQNEAQ (reference sequence). For the CDR3, the DNA is TGTGCCAGCAGCCCGCCACTCAAGGACAGGGCAGGGGCCGGGGAGCTGTTTTTT. This sequence encodes CASSPPLKDRAGAGELFF.

The V gene is TRBV7-9, the J gene TRBJ1-5; tentative D call: TRBD1 (6 bases). CDR3 length: 12 residues. Germline V CDR1 and CDR2: SEHNR, FQNEAQ (reference sequence). Trimming took off 5 bases at V and 9 bases at J, with 11 bases between the two ends. The CDR3 DNA follows: TGTGCCAGCAGCCCCCTAGGGGGGCCCCAGCATTTT. This gives the protein CASSPLGGPQHF. The full variable domain, its missing parts supplied by reference TRBV7-9 and TRBJ1-5, is DTGVSQNPRHKITKRGQNVTFRCDPISEHNRLYWYRQTLGQGPEFLTYFQNEAQLEKSRLLSDRFSAERPKGSFSTLEIQRTEQGDSAMYLCASSPLGGPQHFGDGTRLSIL.

The DNA for the CDR3 is TGTGCCAGCAGCACGAGCCGGGACAGGCCCACCGGGGAGCTGTTTTTT. It is translated as CASSTSRDRPTGELFF. The chain recombines TRBV7-9 with TRBJ2-2, with 8 bases fitting TRBD1. Germline loops: CDR1 SEHNR, CDR2 FQNEAQ (reference sequence). This CDR3 has 16 residues. V dropped 5 bases and J dropped 4; count of bases not matched to a gene: 9.

The chain is built from TRBV28 and TRBJ2-3; a possible D gene is TRBD2 (7 bases). V dropped 5 bases and J dropped 3 bases, with 12 bases sitting between them. CDR1 is MDHEN, CDR2 SYDVKM, per germline. The CDR3 runs 14 residues. The CDR3 spells CASSVRGATDTQYF. The DNA of the CDR3 is TGTGCCAGCAGTGTACGGGGGGCGACAGATACGCAGTATTTT. The full variable domain, with the rest looked up from reference TRBV28 and TRBJ2-3, is DVKVTQSSRYLVKRTGEKVFLECVQDMDHENMFWYRQDPGLGLRLIYFSYDVKMKEKGDIPEGYSVSREKKERFSLILESASTNQTSMYLCASSVRGATDTQYFGPGTRLTVL.

V is TRBV6-5 and J is TRBJ2-3, with D perhaps matching TRBD1 (5 bases). Looked up from germline, CDR1 is MNHEY and CDR2 is SVGAGI. This CDR3 region has 14 residues. V was cut by 4 bases and J by 2 bases, with 10 bases left in between. The CDR3 sequence is CASSLTVHTDTQYF. The CDR3 DNA reads as TGTGCCAGCAGTTTGACAGTGCACACAGATACGCAGTATTTT.

The chain links TRBV4-1 to TRBJ2-7, with 7 bases identical to TRBD2. The ends lost 2 bases at V and 4 bases at J; junction bases unmatched: 2. From germline, CDR1 is MGHRA and CDR2 YSYEKL. CDR3 length: 13 residues. The CDR3 DNA is TGCGCCAGCAGCCAAATTAGCGGGTACGAGCAGTACTTC. This codes for CASSQISGYEQYF.

J is TRBJ2-2 and V is TRBV19; TRBD2 agrees at 9 bases. With V trimmed by 3 bases and J by 4 bases, 3 bases remained unmatched. Germline V gene sequence: CDR1 LNHDA, CDR2 SQIVND (reference sequence). The CDR3 runs to 15 residues. The CDR3 DNA follows: TGTGCCAGTAGTATCAGCGGGAGGACCACCGGGGAGCTGTTTTTT. Its translation: CASSISGRTTGELFF. The entire variable domain, with the rest obtained from reference TRBV19 and TRBJ2-2, is as follows: DGGITQSPKYLFRKEGQNVTLSCEQNLNHDAMYWYRQDPGQGLRLIYYSQIVNDFQKGDIAEGYSVSREKKESFPLTVTSAQKNPTAFYLCASSISGRTTGELFFGEGSRLTVL.

The CDR3 nucleotides are TGTGCCAGCAGTTACCCCGACAGCAGGGGAACTGAAGCTTTCTTT. This gives the protein CASSYPDSRGTEAFF. The rearrangement links TRBV6-6 to TRBJ1-1; D is possibly TRBD1 (6 bases). Per germline, CDR1 MNHNY and CDR2 SVGAGI (reference sequence). Trimming stripped 2 bases from V and 5 bases from J, with 15 bases between. CDR3 length: 15 amino acids.

V usage is TRBV11-2 and J usage is TRBJ2-5; TRBD1 is a possible D gene (6 bases). CDR1 is SGHAT and CDR2 is FQNNGV in the germline V gene. The CDR3 loop spans 17 amino acids. V shed 9 bases and J shed 0 bases, with 23 bases lying between them. The CDR3 spells CASSPGWWGPNQETQYF. Here the CDR3 DNA reads TGTGCCAGTTCTCCAGGGTGGTGGGGGCCCAACCAAGAGACCCAGTACTTC.

V and J are TRBV28 and TRBJ2-7; D may be TRBD2 (6 bases). CDR1 and CDR2 from the germline V gene are MDHEN and SYDVKM. Between the trimmed V and J ends, which lost 5 bases and 6 bases, there was a span of 14 bases. The CDR3 loop spans 13 amino acids. DNA for the CDR3: TGTGCCAGCAGTGCGGGACTCTCGACCGAGCAGTACTTC. Protein sequence: CASSAGLSTEQYF. The full variable domain, rest sourced from reference TRBV28 and TRBJ2-7, is DVKVTQSSRYLVKRTGEKVFLECVQDMDHENMFWYRQDPGLGLRLIYFSYDVKMKEKGDIPEGYSVSREKKERFSLILESASTNQTSMYLCASSAGLSTEQYFGPGTRLTVT.